This T cell receptor (beta chain) emerged from a study of T-cell memory formation after mild COVID-19. As to this clonotype: Antigen: not known.

Study-level points and caveats: The pre-infection memory compartment contained some responding clones, suggesting cross-reactive memory joined.

In TCRdb, the 5' RACE reads were re-called with MiXCR into one record per CDR3 protein. The data show a few hundred thousand distinct CDR3 sequences, 16% seen once. CDR1 is SGHTA and CDR2 is FQGNSA in the germline V gene. J gave up 4 bases and V 4 bases, and 16 bases lay outside the gene matches. The CDR3 extends over 17 amino acids. This receptor was identified in a man aged 18-30 years who had mild COVID-19 (a few samples of this study predate the infection). Cell type and time point are not known. This chain connects TRBV7-2 to TRBJ2-7; 7 bases align to TRBD1. Sequencing used PBMCs or a T cell subset sorted from them (not recorded which). CDR3 sequence: CASSSGGLGDSLYEQYV. Written as DNA, the CDR3 is TGTGCCAGCAGCTCAGGCGGCCTCGGGGACAGCCTTTACGAGCAGTACGTC.